This TCR beta chain stems from a study of blood T cell repertoires in COVID-19. Study overall: The United States, Italy and Spain supplied acute and convalescent COVID-19 samples.

The repertoire was sequenced with immunoSEQ multiplex PCR; TCRdb's copy has only in-frame clones and lacks some. The sample lists fewer than 100,000 clones; around nine tenths were seen once. Looked up from germline, CDR1 is SGDLS and CDR2 is YYNGEE. The V and J ends lost 4 bases and 6 bases, in that order; junction bases with no gene match: 11. The CDR3 sequence is 15 residues long. The sample comprised peripheral blood. This sequence originates from a human donor in a cohort sampled during active COVID-19. The chain recombines TRBV9 with TRBJ2-3; 7 nucleotides align to TRBD2. The CDR3 region has the DNA TGTGCCAGCAGCACTCTAAGCGGGGCAGGGGATACGCAGTATTTT. Protein product: CASSTLSGAGDTQYF.